A selection of T cell receptor beta chains follows, all from one sample in a study of T cells in Graves' hyperthyroidism and ophthalmopathy. TCRdb redid the calling of the multiplex PCR reads with MiXCR, one entry per CDR3 protein. The sample holds around 450,000 distinct CDR3 sequences; less than 20% are singletons and the top ten take approximately 8%. The material sequenced was blood. These receptors were collected from a woman younger than 35 with Graves' hyperthyroidism. Both conserved end residues are part of each CDR3. D genes are given only for firm matches. A row's size may be missing; if present it is once, few, many or a size class.

v_call: TRBV4-1
d_call: TRBD2
j_call: TRBJ2-7
clone_size: .
cdr3_length: 17
cdr3_nt: TGCGCCAGCAGCCCGAGGGGGCTAGCGGGAGGGCTGGACGAGCAGTACTTC
cdr3_aa: CASSPRGLAGGLDEQYF

v_call: TRBV20-1
d_call: TRBD2
j_call: TRBJ2-5
clone_size: many
cdr3_length: 17
cdr3_nt: TGCAGTGTCAGACAGGAAAATAGCGGGATTGGCCGAGAGACCCAGTACTTC
cdr3_aa: CSVRQENSGIGRETQYF

v_call: TRBV5-1
d_call: TRBD2
j_call: TRBJ2-1
clone_size: many
cdr3_length: 15
cdr3_nt: TGCGCCAGCACCCTTCTAGCGGGAGTCTACAATGAGCAGTTCTTC
cdr3_aa: CASTLLAGVYNEQFF

v_call: TRBV7-9
d_call: .
j_call: TRBJ2-6
clone_size: .
cdr3_length: 16
cdr3_nt: TGTGCCAGCAGCTTAGCGTACGGTTCTGGGGCCAACGTCCTGACTTTC
cdr3_aa: CASSLAYGSGANVLTF

v_call: TRBV19
d_call: .
j_call: TRBJ1-6
clone_size: .
cdr3_length: 15
cdr3_nt: TGTGCCAGTAGTACTCGGGCAGGCACAGGTTCACCCCTCCACTTT
cdr3_aa: CASSTRAGTGSPLHF

v_call: TRBV20-1
d_call: .
j_call: TRBJ2-2
clone_size: .
cdr3_length: 14
cdr3_nt: TGCAGTGCTAGAGAGAGAGGAAACACCGGGGAGCTGTTTTTT
cdr3_aa: CSARERGNTGELFF

v_call: TRBV27
d_call: .
j_call: TRBJ2-7
clone_size: many
cdr3_length: 14
cdr3_nt: TGTGCCAGCAGTCCCTTCTCCGGGACCTACGAGCAGTACTTC
cdr3_aa: CASSPFSGTYEQYF

v_call: TRBV6-1
d_call: .
j_call: TRBJ2-2
clone_size: many
cdr3_length: 15
cdr3_nt: TGTGCCAGCAGTGAAGAAGGACAGCACACCGGGGAGCTGTTTTTT
cdr3_aa: CASSEEGQHTGELFF

v_call: TRBV19
d_call: TRBD1
j_call: TRBJ2-1
clone_size: .
cdr3_length: 16
cdr3_nt: TGTGCCAGCCGAAGGAGGACAGGGTATACCTACAATGAGCAGTTCTTC
cdr3_aa: CASRRRTGYTYNEQFF

v_call: TRBV7-3
d_call: .
j_call: TRBJ2-5
clone_size: many
cdr3_length: 13
cdr3_nt: TGTGCCAGCAGTAGAGGAGGGGGAGAGACCCAGTACTTC
cdr3_aa: CASSRGGGETQYF

v_call: TRBV7-2
d_call: .
j_call: TRBJ2-7
clone_size: .
cdr3_length: 15
cdr3_nt: TGTGCCAGCAGCTTAATGGGTGCGCCTACCTACGAGCAGTACTTC
cdr3_aa: CASSLMGAPTYEQYF

v_call: TRBV4-1
d_call: TRBD2
j_call: TRBJ2-1
clone_size: few
cdr3_length: 15
cdr3_nt: TGCGCCAGCAGCCAAGTCGGACTAGCGGGAGATGAGCAGTTCTTC
cdr3_aa: CASSQVGLAGDEQFF

v_call: TRBV28
d_call: TRBD1
j_call: TRBJ2-2
clone_size: .
cdr3_length: 14
cdr3_nt: TGTGCCAGCAGGACAGGGTCGAACACCGGGGAGCTGTTTTTT
cdr3_aa: CASRTGSNTGELFF

v_call: TRBV18
d_call: .
j_call: TRBJ2-3
clone_size: many
cdr3_length: 15
cdr3_nt: TGTGCCAGCTCACCCCACCCTGGCAGTCTTGGTACGCAGTATTTT
cdr3_aa: CASSPHPGSLGTQYF

v_call: TRBV3-1
d_call: TRBD2
j_call: TRBJ2-5
clone_size: .
cdr3_length: 17
cdr3_nt: TGTGCCAGCAGCCAGTGGACTAGCGGGAGACGAAAAGAGACCCAGTACTTC
cdr3_aa: CASSQWTSGRRKETQYF

v_call: TRBV10-3
d_call: TRBD1
j_call: TRBJ1-1
clone_size: many
cdr3_length: 14
cdr3_nt: TGTGCCATCGGGGGACAGGGGATGAACACTGAAGCTTTCTTT
cdr3_aa: CAIGGQGMNTEAFF

v_call: TRBV6-1
d_call: .
j_call: TRBJ2-3
clone_size: few
cdr3_length: 16
cdr3_nt: TGTGCCAGCAGCCGGGGGGCAGGGTCGATGGGAGATACGCAGTATTTT
cdr3_aa: CASSRGAGSMGDTQYF

v_call: TRBV9
d_call: .
j_call: TRBJ1-2
clone_size: .
cdr3_length: 14
cdr3_nt: TGTGCCAGCAGCGTAGAAGACCGCCTTTATGGCTACACCTTC
cdr3_aa: CASSVEDRLYGYTF

v_call: TRBV28
d_call: .
j_call: TRBJ2-3
clone_size: many
cdr3_length: 17
cdr3_nt: TGTGCCAGCAGTTCGCCTAGCGTATCCTTTAGCACAGATACGCAGTATTTT
cdr3_aa: CASSSPSVSFSTDTQYF

v_call: TRBV5-6
d_call: .
j_call: TRBJ1-1
clone_size: many
cdr3_length: 14
cdr3_nt: TGTGCCAGCAGCTTGGCAGCAGGGACCACTGAAGCTTTCTTT
cdr3_aa: CASSLAAGTTEAFF

v_call: TRBV28
d_call: .
j_call: TRBJ1-1
clone_size: .
cdr3_length: 16
cdr3_nt: TGTGCCAGCAGTTTATGGAAGCGCGGACAGAACACTGAAGCTTTCTTT
cdr3_aa: CASSLWKRGQNTEAFF

v_call: TRBV28
d_call: .
j_call: TRBJ1-3
clone_size: .
cdr3_length: 13
cdr3_nt: TGTGCCAGCAGTCGGGTCTCCTGGGACACCGTATATTTT
cdr3_aa: CASSRVSWDTVYF

v_call: TRBV19
d_call: TRBD2
j_call: TRBJ2-3
clone_size: many
cdr3_length: 14
cdr3_nt: TGTGCCAGTAGTATTCGGGGACTAACAGATACGCAGTATTTT
cdr3_aa: CASSIRGLTDTQYF

v_call: TRBV27
d_call: .
j_call: TRBJ2-7
clone_size: many
cdr3_length: 16
cdr3_nt: TGTGCCAGCAGCCTAGCTGGACAGGGAGGGGGCTACGAGCAGTACTTC
cdr3_aa: CASSLAGQGGGYEQYF

v_call: TRBV4-1
d_call: .
j_call: TRBJ1-5
clone_size: .
cdr3_length: 16
cdr3_nt: TGCGCCAGCAGCCCCCAAGGGAGGGATGGCAATCAGCCCCAGCATTTT
cdr3_aa: CASSPQGRDGNQPQHF

v_call: TRBV20-1
d_call: .
j_call: TRBJ1-1
clone_size: many
cdr3_length: 13
cdr3_nt: TGCAGTGCTAGAAGCGGGGAAGGAACTGAAGCTTTCTTT
cdr3_aa: CSARSGEGTEAFF

v_call: TRBV6-2/TRBV6-3
d_call: .
j_call: TRBJ2-2
clone_size: many
cdr3_length: 11
cdr3_nt: TGTGCCAGCCGAATGTCCGGGGAGCTGTTTTTT
cdr3_aa: CASRMSGELFF

v_call: TRBV7-8
d_call: .
j_call: TRBJ1-3
clone_size: few
cdr3_length: 15
cdr3_nt: TGTGCCAGCAGCTTACATTTCGGGGGAGGAAACACCATATATTTT
cdr3_aa: CASSLHFGGGNTIYF

v_call: TRBV7-8
d_call: TRBD1
j_call: TRBJ2-1
clone_size: many
cdr3_length: 13
cdr3_nt: TGTGCCAGCAGCCTACAGGGGGTTGATGAGCAGTTCTTC
cdr3_aa: CASSLQGVDEQFF

v_call: TRBV12-3/TRBV12-4
d_call: TRBD1
j_call: TRBJ1-6
clone_size: many
cdr3_length: 14
cdr3_nt: TGTGCCAGCAGTCTAGACAGGGTAAATTCACCCCTCCACTTT
cdr3_aa: CASSLDRVNSPLHF

v_call: TRBV7-9
d_call: .
j_call: TRBJ1-2
clone_size: many
cdr3_length: 13
cdr3_nt: TGTGCCAGCAGCTTGGCCGATAACTATGGCTACACCTTC
cdr3_aa: CASSLADNYGYTF

v_call: TRBV19
d_call: .
j_call: TRBJ1-5
clone_size: few
cdr3_length: 14
cdr3_nt: TGTGCCAGTAGTATACCGGGACCCTATCAGCCCCAGCATTTT
cdr3_aa: CASSIPGPYQPQHF

v_call: TRBV20-1
d_call: TRBD1
j_call: TRBJ1-2
clone_size: .
cdr3_length: 17
cdr3_nt: TGCAGTGCTAGTGAGCGGCAGGGGGTCGGACGGGCCTATGGCTACACCTTC
cdr3_aa: CSASERQGVGRAYGYTF

v_call: TRBV5-1
d_call: TRBD1
j_call: TRBJ1-1
clone_size: many
cdr3_length: 15
cdr3_nt: TGCGCCAGCAGCTTGGCGGGACAGGGGAACACTGAAGCTTTCTTT
cdr3_aa: CASSLAGQGNTEAFF

v_call: TRBV20-1
d_call: .
j_call: TRBJ1-2
clone_size: few
cdr3_length: 14
cdr3_nt: TGCAGGGTACCCCCCTCGGGGATCGGAGGTGGCTACACCTTC
cdr3_aa: CRVPPSGIGGGYTF

v_call: TRBV6-1
d_call: .
j_call: TRBJ2-3
clone_size: many
cdr3_length: 17
cdr3_nt: TGTGCCAGCAGCCGAACCCCTACAGGGCACAACACAGATACGCAGTATTTT
cdr3_aa: CASSRTPTGHNTDTQYF

v_call: TRBV6-1
d_call: .
j_call: TRBJ1-3
clone_size: .
cdr3_length: 13
cdr3_nt: TGTGCCAGCAGTGAGCTTGCTGGCAACACCATATATTTT
cdr3_aa: CASSELAGNTIYF

v_call: TRBV7-3
d_call: .
j_call: TRBJ2-1
clone_size: few
cdr3_length: 15
cdr3_nt: TGTGCCAGCAGCTTTTCGGGGGACCTTTACAATGAGCAGTTCTTC
cdr3_aa: CASSFSGDLYNEQFF

v_call: TRBV12-3/TRBV12-4
d_call: TRBD1
j_call: TRBJ2-7
clone_size: many
cdr3_length: 14
cdr3_nt: TGTGCCAGCGGCACAGGGGGCTTCTCCTACGAGCAGTACTTC
cdr3_aa: CASGTGGFSYEQYF

v_call: TRBV20-1
d_call: TRBD1
j_call: TRBJ2-5
clone_size: .
cdr3_length: 16
cdr3_nt: TGCAGTGCTAGAGATGTTGGGACAGGGGGCTGGGAGACCCAGTACTTC
cdr3_aa: CSARDVGTGGWETQYF

v_call: TRBV20-1
d_call: .
j_call: TRBJ1-4
clone_size: many
cdr3_length: 12
cdr3_nt: TGCAGTGCTCACGCCCCGTCTGGAAAACTGTTTTTT
cdr3_aa: CSAHAPSGKLFF

v_call: TRBV11-2
d_call: .
j_call: TRBJ2-7
clone_size: .
cdr3_length: 14
cdr3_nt: TGTGCCAGCAGCCAGGTGATAGGTACGAGGGAGCAGTACTTC
cdr3_aa: CASSQVIGTREQYF

v_call: TRBV6-2/TRBV6-3
d_call: .
j_call: TRBJ2-3
clone_size: many
cdr3_length: 15
cdr3_nt: TGTGCCAGCAGTTACCCCCAAGGGTTTGCAGATACGCAGTATTTT
cdr3_aa: CASSYPQGFADTQYF

v_call: TRBV3-1
d_call: TRBD2
j_call: TRBJ2-3
clone_size: many
cdr3_length: 15
cdr3_nt: TGTGCCAGCAGCCCTCGGGGGGGCTCGACAGATACGCAGTATTTT
cdr3_aa: CASSPRGGSTDTQYF

v_call: TRBV12-3/TRBV12-4
d_call: .
j_call: TRBJ2-1
clone_size: few
cdr3_length: 12
cdr3_nt: TGTGCCAGCAGCCTCTGGGTCAATGAGCAGTTCTTC
cdr3_aa: CASSLWVNEQFF

v_call: TRBV6-1
d_call: .
j_call: TRBJ1-2
clone_size: few
cdr3_length: 14
cdr3_nt: TGTGCCAGCAGTTCCCCACGGGACGTCTATGGCTACACCTTC
cdr3_aa: CASSSPRDVYGYTF

v_call: TRBV29-1
d_call: .
j_call: TRBJ2-5
clone_size: .
cdr3_length: 13
cdr3_nt: TGCAGCGTTCTGGACTATTCCCAAGAGACCCAGTACTTC
cdr3_aa: CSVLDYSQETQYF

v_call: TRBV28
d_call: .
j_call: TRBJ1-4
clone_size: many
cdr3_length: 12
cdr3_nt: TGTGCCAGCGGCGAGGACATAGCAAAACTGTTTTTT
cdr3_aa: CASGEDIAKLFF

v_call: TRBV19
d_call: .
j_call: TRBJ1-5
clone_size: .
cdr3_length: 15
cdr3_nt: TGTGCCAGTAGTAATGAGCCGGTTAGCAATCAGCCCCAGCATTTT
cdr3_aa: CASSNEPVSNQPQHF

v_call: TRBV5-1
d_call: TRBD2
j_call: TRBJ2-5
clone_size: few
cdr3_length: 17
cdr3_nt: TGCGCCAGCAGCCCAGACCCGGGACTAGCGGAAGAAGAGACCCAGTACTTC
cdr3_aa: CASSPDPGLAEEETQYF

v_call: TRBV3-1
d_call: TRBD2
j_call: TRBJ2-5
clone_size: many
cdr3_length: 16
cdr3_nt: TGTGCCAGCAGCCAACCCCTAGCGGGAGGTACAGAGACCCAGTACTTC
cdr3_aa: CASSQPLAGGTETQYF

v_call: TRBV20-1
d_call: TRBD2
j_call: TRBJ2-7
clone_size: many
cdr3_length: 15
cdr3_nt: TGCAGTGCTGGATCCGGGACTAGCGGAACCTACGAGCAGTACTTC
cdr3_aa: CSAGSGTSGTYEQYF

v_call: TRBV11-3
d_call: .
j_call: TRBJ2-1
clone_size: many
cdr3_length: 15
cdr3_nt: TGTGCCAGCAGATCTGCCGCAGGTGATTACAATGAGCAGTTCTTC
cdr3_aa: CASRSAAGDYNEQFF

v_call: TRBV19
d_call: TRBD2
j_call: TRBJ2-2
clone_size: .
cdr3_length: 12
cdr3_nt: TGTGCGGGGGGGGCGAACACCGGGGAGCTGTTTTTT
cdr3_aa: CAGGANTGELFF

v_call: TRBV12-3/TRBV12-4
d_call: .
j_call: TRBJ1-5
clone_size: many
cdr3_length: 15
cdr3_nt: TGTGCCAGCAGTTTCGCGGGGCGCCTTGGGCAGCCCCAGCATTTT
cdr3_aa: CASSFAGRLGQPQHF

v_call: TRBV2
d_call: .
j_call: TRBJ2-1
clone_size: many
cdr3_length: 16
cdr3_nt: TGTGCCAGCAGTGGACAGGGCGGGAGCGTTTACAATGAGCAGTTCTTC
cdr3_aa: CASSGQGGSVYNEQFF

v_call: TRBV7-9
d_call: .
j_call: TRBJ1-1
clone_size: few
cdr3_length: 13
cdr3_nt: TGTGCCAGCAGCTACCAAGAGGGGACTGAAGCTTTCTTT
cdr3_aa: CASSYQEGTEAFF

v_call: TRBV7-3
d_call: .
j_call: TRBJ2-5
clone_size: many
cdr3_length: 15
cdr3_nt: TGTGCCAGCAGCTTAATTATGGGCAGTCAAGAGACCCAGTACTTC
cdr3_aa: CASSLIMGSQETQYF